This entry lists 16 T cell receptor beta chains sequenced from one sample in a study of T cell responses to AZD1222 COVID-19 vaccine. Clones were sequenced by immunoSEQ multiplex PCR, and TCRdb holds only the in-frame ones, with some missing. The table records around 130,000 clones, roughly 93% of them present only once. The starting material was peripheral blood, obtained on day 0 of AZD1222 vaccination. The receptors originated from an adult in good health.

The rearrangement joins TRBV7-3 to TRBJ2-5; the match to TRBD1 covers 7 bases. The CDR3 loop spans 14 amino acids. V shed 4 bases, J shed 5 bases, and the junction held 7 bases outside the gene matches. Germline V gene sequence: CDR1 SGHTA, CDR2 FQGTGA. The chain's CDR3 is CASSSRGGRETQYF. Written as DNA, the CDR3 is TGTGCCAGCAGCTCTAGAGGGGGCAGGGAGACCCAGTACTTC.

The chain combines TRBV12-3 or TRBV12-4 with TRBJ1-3; D remains unclear. This CDR3 is 13 amino acids long. V lost 5 bases and J 4 bases, leaving 9 bases between the germline ends. The CDR3, as DNA: TGTGCCAGCAGTGGGGAAGCCGGAAACACCATATATTTT. Its translation: CASSGEAGNTIYF.

V usage is TRBV7-9 and J usage is TRBJ1-2, with D possibly matching TRBD1 (5 bases). This CDR3 has 12 amino acids. Looked up from germline, CDR1 is SEHNR and CDR2 is FQNEAQ (reference sequence). The V end was cut by 4 bases, the J end by 8 bases, with 11 bases between. The CDR3 here is CASSSGANGYTF. The CDR3, as DNA: TGTGCCAGCAGCTCTGGGGCGAACGGCTACACCTTC.

This chain links TRBV4-1 with TRBJ2-5; the D call may be TRBD1 or TRBD2 (6 bases each). This CDR3 region has 18 residues. V lost 0 bases and J 2 bases, leaving 19 bases between the germline ends. CDR1 is MGHRA and CDR2 is YSYEKL in the germline V gene. The CDR3 protein is CASSQDRLPGAAQETQYF. CDR3 in DNA: TGCGCCAGCAGCCAAGATCGTCTCCCGGGGGCAGCTCAAGAGACCCAGTACTTC.

This chain connects TRBV20-1 to TRBJ1-2, with 8 bases matching TRBD1. The CDR3 sequence is 11 residues long. The germline V gene has CDR1 DFQATT and CDR2 SNEGSKA (reference sequence). The V segment lost 6 bases and the J segment 6 bases; nucleotides outside the gene matches: 3. The CDR3 spells CSAQQGDGYTF. The CDR3 DNA reads as TGCAGTGCCCAACAGGGGGATGGCTACACCTTC.

CDR3 sequence reads: CASRTRGDQPQHF. CDR3 nucleotides: TGTGCCAGTAGAACGCGGGGGGATCAGCCCCAGCATTTT. The chain has TRBV19 and TRBJ1-5; tentative D call: TRBD1 (5 bases). The CDR3 has 13 residues. V lost 6 bases to trimming and J lost 5 bases, with 11 bases between them. Germline-derived CDR1 and CDR2 are LNHDA and SQIVND (reference sequence).

This clone was detected only once. This chain connects TRBV10-3 to TRBJ2-5; TRBD2 is a possible D gene (6 bases). V was cut by 2 bases and J by 5 bases, with 15 bases left in between. Germline lookup yields CDR1 ENHRY and CDR2 SYGVKD. CDR3 length: 15 amino acids. CDR3 sequence (DNA): TGTGCCATCAGTGAGCTCGTTAGCGGTGGGGAGACCCAGTACTTC. It translates to CAISELVSGGETQYF.

This chain links TRBV15 with TRBJ2-5; 10 nucleotides align to TRBD1. The CDR3 contains 15 residues. Germline CDR1 LNHNV, CDR2 YYDKDF (reference sequence). Losses at the gene ends were 3 bases for V and 1 base for J; bases not matched to a gene: 2. The CDR3 sequence: CATSRDRGFQETQYF. The CDR3 DNA reads TGTGCCACCAGCAGGGACAGGGGGTTCCAAGAGACCCAGTACTTC.

The chain uses TRBV6-2 or TRBV6-3 and TRBJ1-1; D might be TRBD1 (6 bases). The ends were cut back, 2 bases at V and 1 base at J, with 11 bases in the middle. CDR3 length: 15 residues. CDR1 MNHEY and CDR2 SVGEGT come from the germline V gene. The CDR3 spells CASSYHGTQNTEAFF. The CDR3 nucleotides read TGTGCCAGCAGTTACCACGGGACACAGAACACTGAAGCTTTCTTT.

The V and J genes are TRBV7-8 and TRBJ1-2, with 7 bases fitting TRBD1. CDR3 length: 16 amino acids. The J segment lost 0 bases and the V segment lost 5 bases, leaving 9 bases of the junction unmatched. Germline lookup yields CDR1 SGHVS and CDR2 FQNEAQ. The CDR3 spells CASSRDRVQANYGYTF. CDR3 bases: TGTGCCAGCAGCCGAGACAGGGTACAAGCTAACTATGGCTACACCTTC.

The gene calls are TRBV10-1 and TRBJ2-3; D is perhaps TRBD2 (5 bases). CDR3 length equals 14 residues. The V end was cut by 8 bases, the J end by 2 bases, with 14 bases between. Germline values: CDR1 WNHNN, CDR2 SYGVQD (reference sequence). In DNA form, the CDR3 reads TGCGCCAGCCACCGACTAAGCGACACAGATACGCAGTATTTT. This sequence encodes CASHRLSDTDTQYF.

The rearrangement links TRBV19 to TRBJ2-1, with 9 bases matching TRBD2. The CDR3 totals 16 residues. The J segment lost 4 bases and the V segment lost 9 bases, leaving 13 bases of the junction unmatched. Germline CDR1 and CDR2: LNHDA and SQIVND (reference sequence). The CDR3 protein is CASAFSGLAKYNEQFF. The CDR3 DNA is TGTGCCAGCGCCTTTTCCGGACTAGCGAAGTACAATGAGCAGTTCTTC.

This rearrangement joins TRBV4-1 to TRBJ1-1, with a possible D match to TRBD1 (5 bases). The CDR3 length is 14 residues. Trimming took off 4 bases at V and 1 base at J, with 10 bases between the two ends. The germline gives CDR1 MGHRA, CDR2 YSYEKL. DNA for the CDR3: TGCGCCAGCAGCCGAGGGGTTACGAACACTGAAGCTTTCTTT. This encodes CASSRGVTNTEAFF.

Worth noting for this clone: A read error may produce the germline difference seen at one junction end. This sequence joins TRBV28 and TRBJ2-7; D is possibly TRBD2 (5 bases). The V gene's germline CDR1 is MDHEN and CDR2 SYDVKM. The CDR3 covers 14 residues. This chain's CDR3 is CASSTGGFSSILDF. The CDR3 nucleotides read TGTGCCAGCAGTACGGGCGGGTTTAGTTCGATCTTGGACTTC.

The genes are TRBV5-1 and TRBJ2-6; D is ambiguous. The V gene lost 2 bases and the J gene lost 0 bases, with 12 bases spanning the gap. Germline V gene lookup returns CDR1 SGHRS and CDR2 YFSETQ. This CDR3 has 17 residues. CDR3 in amino acids: CASSLVGTFSGANVLTF. As DNA, the CDR3 is TGCGCCAGCAGCTTAGTTGGTACGTTCTCTGGGGCCAACGTCCTGACTTTC.

The CDR3 sequence: CASSYSITVAKNIQYF. Here the CDR3 DNA reads TGTGCCAGCAGTTACTCGATCACAGTAGCCAAAAACATTCAGTACTTC. The chain combines TRBV6-5 with TRBJ2-4, with no clear D. Trimming stripped 0 bases from V and 0 bases from J, with 9 bases between. Germline loops: CDR1 MNHEY, CDR2 SVGAGI. The CDR3 is 16 amino acids.